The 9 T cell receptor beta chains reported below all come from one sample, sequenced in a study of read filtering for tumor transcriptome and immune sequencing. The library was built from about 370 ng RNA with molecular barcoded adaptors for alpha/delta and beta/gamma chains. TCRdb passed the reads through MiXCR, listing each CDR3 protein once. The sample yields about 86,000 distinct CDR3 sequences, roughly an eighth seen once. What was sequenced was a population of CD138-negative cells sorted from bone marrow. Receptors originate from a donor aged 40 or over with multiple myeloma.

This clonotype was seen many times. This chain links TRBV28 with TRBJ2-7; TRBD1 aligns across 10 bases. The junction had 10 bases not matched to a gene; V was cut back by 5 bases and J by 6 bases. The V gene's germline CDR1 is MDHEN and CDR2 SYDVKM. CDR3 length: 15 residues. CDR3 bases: TGTGCCAGCAGTGCCCTCCGGGACAGGGGAATCGAGCAGTACTTC. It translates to CASSALRDRGIEQYF.

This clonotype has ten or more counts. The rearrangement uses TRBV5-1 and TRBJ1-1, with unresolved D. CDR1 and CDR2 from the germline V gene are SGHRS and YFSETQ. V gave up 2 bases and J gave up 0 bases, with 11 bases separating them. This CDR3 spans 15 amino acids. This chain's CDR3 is CASSFNPGMNTEAFF. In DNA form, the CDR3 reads TGCGCCAGCAGCTTCAATCCCGGGATGAACACTGAAGCTTTCTTT.

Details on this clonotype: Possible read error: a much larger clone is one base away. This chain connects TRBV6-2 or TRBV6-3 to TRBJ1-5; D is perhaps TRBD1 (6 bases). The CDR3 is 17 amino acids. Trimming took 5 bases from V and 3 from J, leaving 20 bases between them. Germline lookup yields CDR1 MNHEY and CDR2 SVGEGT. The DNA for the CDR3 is TGTGCCAGCAGTCGCCTTAAGGGGCAGGGGCCCAATCAGCCCCAGCATTTT. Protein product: CASSRLKGQGPNQPQHF.

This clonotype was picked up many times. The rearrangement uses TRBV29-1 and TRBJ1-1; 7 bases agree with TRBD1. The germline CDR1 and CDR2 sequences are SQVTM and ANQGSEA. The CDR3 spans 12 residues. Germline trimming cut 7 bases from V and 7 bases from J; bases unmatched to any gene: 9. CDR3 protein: CSANDRAGEAFF. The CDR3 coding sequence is TGCAGCGCCAACGACAGGGCTGGTGAAGCTTTCTTT.

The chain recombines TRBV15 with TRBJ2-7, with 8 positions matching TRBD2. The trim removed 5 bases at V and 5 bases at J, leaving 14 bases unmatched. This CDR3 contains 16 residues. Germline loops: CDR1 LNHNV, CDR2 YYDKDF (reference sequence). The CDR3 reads CATSPLEAGGQDEQYF. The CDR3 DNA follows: TGTGCCACCAGCCCCCTCGAGGCGGGAGGACAAGACGAGCAGTACTTC.

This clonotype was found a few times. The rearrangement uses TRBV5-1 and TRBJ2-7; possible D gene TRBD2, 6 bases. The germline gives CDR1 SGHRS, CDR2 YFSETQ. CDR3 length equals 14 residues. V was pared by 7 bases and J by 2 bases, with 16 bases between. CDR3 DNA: TGCGCCAGCTCTGGAGGGACGGCCACCTACGAGCAGTACTTC. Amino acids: CASSGGTATYEQYF.

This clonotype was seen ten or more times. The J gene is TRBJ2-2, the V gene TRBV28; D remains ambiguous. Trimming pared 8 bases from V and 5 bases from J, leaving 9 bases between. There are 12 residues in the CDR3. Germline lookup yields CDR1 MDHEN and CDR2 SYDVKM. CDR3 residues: CASWVETGELFF. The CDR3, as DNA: TGTGCCAGCTGGGTAGAAACCGGGGAGCTGTTTTTT.

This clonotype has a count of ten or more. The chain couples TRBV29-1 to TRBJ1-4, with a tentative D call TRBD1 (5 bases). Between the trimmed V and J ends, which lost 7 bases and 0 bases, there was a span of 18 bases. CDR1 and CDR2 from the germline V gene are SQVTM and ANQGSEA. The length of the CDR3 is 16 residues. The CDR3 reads CSALSTSGATNEKLFF. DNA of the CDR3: TGCAGCGCCCTCTCTACTTCGGGGGCAACTAATGAAAAACTGTTTTTT.

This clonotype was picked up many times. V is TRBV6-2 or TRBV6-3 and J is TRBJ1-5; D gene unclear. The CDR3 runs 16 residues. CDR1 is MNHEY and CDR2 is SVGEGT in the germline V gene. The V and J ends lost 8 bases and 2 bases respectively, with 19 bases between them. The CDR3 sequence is CASHENLGRGNQPQHF. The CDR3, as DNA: TGTGCCAGCCACGAAAACTTAGGACGGGGCAATCAGCCCCAGCATTTT.